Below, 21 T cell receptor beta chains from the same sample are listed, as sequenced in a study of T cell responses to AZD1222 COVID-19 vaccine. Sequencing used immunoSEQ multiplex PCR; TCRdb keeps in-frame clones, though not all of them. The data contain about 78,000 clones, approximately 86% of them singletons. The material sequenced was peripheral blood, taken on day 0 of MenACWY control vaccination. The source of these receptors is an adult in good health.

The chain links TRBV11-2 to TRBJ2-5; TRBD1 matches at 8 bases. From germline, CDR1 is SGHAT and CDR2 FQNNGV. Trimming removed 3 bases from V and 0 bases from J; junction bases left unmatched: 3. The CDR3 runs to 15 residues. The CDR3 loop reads CASSFRDRYQETQYF. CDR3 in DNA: TGTGCCAGCAGCTTTCGGGACAGGTACCAAGAGACCCAGTACTTC.

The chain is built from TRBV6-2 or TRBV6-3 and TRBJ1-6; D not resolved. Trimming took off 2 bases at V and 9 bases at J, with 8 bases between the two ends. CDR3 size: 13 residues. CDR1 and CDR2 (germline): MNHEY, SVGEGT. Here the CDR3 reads CASSYDPASPLHF. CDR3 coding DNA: TGTGCCAGCAGTTACGATCCGGCTTCACCCCTCCACTTT.

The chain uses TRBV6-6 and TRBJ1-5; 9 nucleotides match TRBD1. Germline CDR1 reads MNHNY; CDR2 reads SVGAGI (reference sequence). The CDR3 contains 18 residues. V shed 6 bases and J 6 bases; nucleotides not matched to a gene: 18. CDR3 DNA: TGTGCCAGCAGCCGACAATTGCAGGACAGGGGTGGGAGTCAGCCCCAGCATTTT. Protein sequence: CASSRQLQDRGGSQPQHF.

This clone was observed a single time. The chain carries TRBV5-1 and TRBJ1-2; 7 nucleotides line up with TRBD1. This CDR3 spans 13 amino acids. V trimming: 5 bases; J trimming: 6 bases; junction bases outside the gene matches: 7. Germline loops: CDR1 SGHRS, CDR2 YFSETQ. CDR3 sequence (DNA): TGCGCCAGCAGGGGGACAGCGTTGGATGGCTACACCTTC. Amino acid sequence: CASRGTALDGYTF.

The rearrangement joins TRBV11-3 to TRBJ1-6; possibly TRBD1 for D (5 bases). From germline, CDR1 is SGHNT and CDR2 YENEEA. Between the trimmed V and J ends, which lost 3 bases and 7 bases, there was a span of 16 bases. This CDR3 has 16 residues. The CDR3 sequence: CASSFYRQLVNSPLHF. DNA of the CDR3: TGTGCCAGCAGCTTTTATCGACAGCTGGTAAATTCACCCCTCCACTTT.

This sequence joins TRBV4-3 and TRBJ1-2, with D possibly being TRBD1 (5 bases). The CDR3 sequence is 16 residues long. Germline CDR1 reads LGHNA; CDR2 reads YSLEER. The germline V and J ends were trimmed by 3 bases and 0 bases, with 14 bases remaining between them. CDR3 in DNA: TGCGCCAGCAGCCAGGCCGCCGGGGGGACTAACTATGGCTACACCTTC. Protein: CASSQAAGGTNYGYTF.

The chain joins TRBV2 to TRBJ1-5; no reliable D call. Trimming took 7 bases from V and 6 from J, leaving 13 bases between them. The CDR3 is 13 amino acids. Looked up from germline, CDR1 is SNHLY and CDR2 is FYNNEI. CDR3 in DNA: TGTGCCAGCAACGAGGGCGCGGGTCAGCCCCAGCATTTT. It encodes CASNEGAGQPQHF.

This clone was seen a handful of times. In DNA form, the CDR3 reads TGCGCCAGCTTTAATCAGCCCCAGCATTTT. As protein: CASFNQPQHF. This chain connects TRBV10-1 to TRBJ1-5; no reliable D call. The CDR3 has 10 residues. Germline loops: CDR1 WNHNN, CDR2 SYGVQD (reference sequence). The V gene lost 8 bases and the J gene lost 4 bases, with 3 bases spanning the gap.

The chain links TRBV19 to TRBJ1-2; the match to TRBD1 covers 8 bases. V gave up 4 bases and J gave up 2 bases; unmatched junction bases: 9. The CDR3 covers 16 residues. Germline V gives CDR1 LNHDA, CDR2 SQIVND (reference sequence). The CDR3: CASSKPGQESNYGYTF. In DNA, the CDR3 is TGTGCCAGTAGTAAACCGGGACAGGAATCAAACTATGGCTACACCTTC.

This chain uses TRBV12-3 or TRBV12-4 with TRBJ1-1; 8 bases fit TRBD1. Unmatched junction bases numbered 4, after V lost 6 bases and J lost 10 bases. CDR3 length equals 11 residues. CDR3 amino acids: CASSRGPSAFF. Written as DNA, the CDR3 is TGTGCCAGCAGCAGGGGGCCTTCAGCTTTCTTT.

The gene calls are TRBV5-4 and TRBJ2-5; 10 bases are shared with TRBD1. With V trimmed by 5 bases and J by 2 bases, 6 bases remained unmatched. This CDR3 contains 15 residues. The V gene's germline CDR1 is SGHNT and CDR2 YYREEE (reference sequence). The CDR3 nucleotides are TGTGCCAGCAGTTCCCCGGGACAGGGGCAAGAGACCCAGTACTTC. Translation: CASSSPGQGQETQYF.

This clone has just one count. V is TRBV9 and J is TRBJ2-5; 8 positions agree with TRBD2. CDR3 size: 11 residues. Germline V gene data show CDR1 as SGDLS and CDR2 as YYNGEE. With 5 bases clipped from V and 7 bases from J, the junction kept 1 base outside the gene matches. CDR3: CASSREGTQYF. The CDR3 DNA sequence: TGTGCCAGCAGTCGGGAGGGGACCCAGTACTTC.

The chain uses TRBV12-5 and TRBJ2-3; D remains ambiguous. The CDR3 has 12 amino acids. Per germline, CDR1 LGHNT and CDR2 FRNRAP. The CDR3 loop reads CASQENTDTQYF. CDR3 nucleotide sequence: TGTGCAAGCCAGGAGAACACAGATACGCAGTATTTT.

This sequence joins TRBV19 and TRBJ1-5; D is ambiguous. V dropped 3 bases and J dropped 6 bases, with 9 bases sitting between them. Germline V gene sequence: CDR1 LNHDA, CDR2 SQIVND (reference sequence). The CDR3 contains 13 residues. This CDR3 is CASSMLGSQPQHF. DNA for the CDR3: TGTGCCAGTAGTATGTTGGGAAGTCAGCCCCAGCATTTT. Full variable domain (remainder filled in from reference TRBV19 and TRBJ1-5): DGGITQSPKYLFRKEGQNVTLSCEQNLNHDAMYWYRQDPGQGLRLIYYSQIVNDFQKGDIAEGYSVSREKKESFPLTVTSAQKNPTAFYLCASSMLGSQPQHFGDGTRLSIL.

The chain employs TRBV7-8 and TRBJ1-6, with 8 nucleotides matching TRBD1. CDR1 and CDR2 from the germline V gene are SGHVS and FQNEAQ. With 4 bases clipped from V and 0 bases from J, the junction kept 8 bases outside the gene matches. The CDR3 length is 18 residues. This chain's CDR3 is CASSSRQGISSYNSPLHF. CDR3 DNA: TGTGCCAGCAGCTCGCGACAGGGGATATCCTCCTATAATTCACCCCTCCACTTT.

CDR3 in amino acids: CASSPGQGNIQYF. Written as DNA, the CDR3 is TGTGCCAGCAGCCCCGGACAAGGGAACATTCAGTACTTC. The chain employs TRBV12-3 or TRBV12-4 and TRBJ2-4; a possible D gene is TRBD1 (5 bases). The CDR3 length is 13 residues. V lost 6 bases, J lost 7 bases, and 13 bases lay in between.

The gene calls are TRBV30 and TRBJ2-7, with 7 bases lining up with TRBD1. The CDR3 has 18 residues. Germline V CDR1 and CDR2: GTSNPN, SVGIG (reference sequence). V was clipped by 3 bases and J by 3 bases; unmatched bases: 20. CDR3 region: CAWSDPSSGTVRIYEQYF. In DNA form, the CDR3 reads TGTGCCTGGAGCGACCCATCTTCCGGGACAGTAAGAATCTACGAGCAGTACTTC.

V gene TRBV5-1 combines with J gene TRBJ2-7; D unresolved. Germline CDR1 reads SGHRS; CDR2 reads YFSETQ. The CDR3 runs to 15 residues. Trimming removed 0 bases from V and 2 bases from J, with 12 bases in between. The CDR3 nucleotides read TGCGCCAGCAGCTTGGGATCCGGGCCGACCTACGAGCAGTACTTC. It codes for CASSLGSGPTYEQYF.

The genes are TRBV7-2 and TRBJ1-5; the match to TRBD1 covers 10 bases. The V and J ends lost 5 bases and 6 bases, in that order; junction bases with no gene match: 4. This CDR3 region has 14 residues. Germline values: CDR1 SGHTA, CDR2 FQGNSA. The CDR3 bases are TGTGCCAGCAGCCTGACAGGGGGCGTTCAGCCCCAGCATTTT. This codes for CASSLTGGVQPQHF.

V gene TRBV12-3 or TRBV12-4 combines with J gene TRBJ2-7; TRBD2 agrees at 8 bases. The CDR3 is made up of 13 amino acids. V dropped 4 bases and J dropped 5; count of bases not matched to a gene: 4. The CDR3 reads CASSYRGGHEQYF. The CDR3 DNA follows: TGTGCCAGCAGTTATCGGGGGGGCCACGAGCAGTACTTC.

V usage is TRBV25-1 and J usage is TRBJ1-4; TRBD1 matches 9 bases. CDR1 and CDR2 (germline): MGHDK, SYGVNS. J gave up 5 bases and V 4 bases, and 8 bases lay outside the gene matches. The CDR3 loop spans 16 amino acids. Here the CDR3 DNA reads TGTGCCAGCAGTGCGGGACAGGGAAGGGAGAATGAAAAACTGTTTTTT. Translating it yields CASSAGQGRENEKLFF. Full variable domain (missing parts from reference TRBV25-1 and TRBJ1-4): EADIYQTPRYLVIGTGKKITLECSQTMGHDKMYWYQQDPGMELHLIHYSYGVNSTEKGDLSSESTVSRIRTEHFPLTLESARPSHTSQYLCASSAGQGRENEKLFFGSGTQLSVL.